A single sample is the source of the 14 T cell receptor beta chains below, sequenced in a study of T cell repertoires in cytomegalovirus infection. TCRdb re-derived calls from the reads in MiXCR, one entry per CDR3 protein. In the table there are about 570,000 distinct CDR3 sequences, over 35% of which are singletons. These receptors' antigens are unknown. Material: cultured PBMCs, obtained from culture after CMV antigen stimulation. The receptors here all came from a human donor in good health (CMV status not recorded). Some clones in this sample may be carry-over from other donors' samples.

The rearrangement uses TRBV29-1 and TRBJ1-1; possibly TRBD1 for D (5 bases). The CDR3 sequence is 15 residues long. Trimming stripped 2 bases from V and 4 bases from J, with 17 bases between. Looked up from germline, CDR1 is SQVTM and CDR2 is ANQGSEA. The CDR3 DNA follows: TGCAGCGTTGAACATCGGGCAGGGACGAGCACTGAAGCTTTCTTT. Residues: CSVEHRAGTSTEAFF.

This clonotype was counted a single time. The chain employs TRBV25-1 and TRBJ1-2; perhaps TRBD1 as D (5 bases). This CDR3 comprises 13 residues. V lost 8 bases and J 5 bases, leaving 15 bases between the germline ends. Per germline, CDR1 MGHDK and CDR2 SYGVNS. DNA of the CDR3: TGTGCCAGCCGGGGGAATAGTGGGTATGGCTACACCTTC. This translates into CASRGNSGYGYTF.

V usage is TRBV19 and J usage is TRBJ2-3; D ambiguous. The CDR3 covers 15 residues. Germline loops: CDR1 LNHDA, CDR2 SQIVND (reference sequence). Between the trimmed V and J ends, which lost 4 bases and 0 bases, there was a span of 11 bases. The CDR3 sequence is CASSSWSASTDTQYF. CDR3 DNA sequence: TGTGCCAGTAGTAGCTGGTCGGCAAGCACAGATACGCAGTATTTT.

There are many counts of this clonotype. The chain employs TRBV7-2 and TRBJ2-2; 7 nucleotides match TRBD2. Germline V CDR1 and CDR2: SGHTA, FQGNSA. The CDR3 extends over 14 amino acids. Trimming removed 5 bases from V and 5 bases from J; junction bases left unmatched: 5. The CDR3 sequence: CASSPGGGTGELFF. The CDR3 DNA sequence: TGTGCCAGCAGCCCGGGAGGTGGTACCGGGGAGCTGTTTTTT.

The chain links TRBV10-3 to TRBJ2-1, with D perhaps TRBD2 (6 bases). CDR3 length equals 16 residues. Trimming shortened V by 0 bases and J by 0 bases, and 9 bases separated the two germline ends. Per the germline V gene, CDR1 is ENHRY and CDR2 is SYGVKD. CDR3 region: CAISESRGTSYNEQFF. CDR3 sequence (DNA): TGTGCCATCAGTGAGTCCCGGGGGACCTCCTACAATGAGCAGTTCTTC.

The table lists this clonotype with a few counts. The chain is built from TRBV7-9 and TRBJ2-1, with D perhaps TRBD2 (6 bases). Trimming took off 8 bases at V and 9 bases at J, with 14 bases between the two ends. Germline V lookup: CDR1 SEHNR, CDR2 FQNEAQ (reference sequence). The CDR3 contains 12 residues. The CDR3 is CASGGAHGEQFF. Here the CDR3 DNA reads TGTGCCAGCGGAGGGGCTCACGGTGAGCAGTTCTTC.

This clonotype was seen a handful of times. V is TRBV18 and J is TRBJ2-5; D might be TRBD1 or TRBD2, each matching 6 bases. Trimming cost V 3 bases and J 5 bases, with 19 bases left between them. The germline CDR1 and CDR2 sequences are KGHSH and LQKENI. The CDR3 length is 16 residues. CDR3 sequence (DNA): TGTGCCAGCTCACCGGCGCCCGCCGGAGGGGGGGAGACCCAGTACTTC. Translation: CASSPAPAGGGETQYF.

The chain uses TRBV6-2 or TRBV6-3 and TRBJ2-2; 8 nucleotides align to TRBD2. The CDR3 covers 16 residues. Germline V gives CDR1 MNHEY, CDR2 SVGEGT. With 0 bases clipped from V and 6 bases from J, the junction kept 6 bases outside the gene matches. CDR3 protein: CASSYSTGGFAGELFF. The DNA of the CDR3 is TGTGCCAGCAGTTACTCGACGGGAGGGTTCGCCGGGGAGCTGTTTTTT.

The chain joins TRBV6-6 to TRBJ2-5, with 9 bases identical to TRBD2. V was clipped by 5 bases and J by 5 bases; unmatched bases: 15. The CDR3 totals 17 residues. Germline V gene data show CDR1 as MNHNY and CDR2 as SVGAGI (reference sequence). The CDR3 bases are TGTGCCAGCAGTGACCAGCGGGGGGATCTGACGGGGGAGACCCAGTACTTC. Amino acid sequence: CASSDQRGDLTGETQYF.

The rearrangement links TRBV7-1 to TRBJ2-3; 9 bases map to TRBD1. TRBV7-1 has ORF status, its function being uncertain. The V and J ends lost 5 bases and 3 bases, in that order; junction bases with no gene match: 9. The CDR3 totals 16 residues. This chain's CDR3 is CASSPGTGLGTDTQYF. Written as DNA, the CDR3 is TGTGCCAGCAGCCCTGGGACAGGGCTTGGTACAGATACGCAGTATTTT.

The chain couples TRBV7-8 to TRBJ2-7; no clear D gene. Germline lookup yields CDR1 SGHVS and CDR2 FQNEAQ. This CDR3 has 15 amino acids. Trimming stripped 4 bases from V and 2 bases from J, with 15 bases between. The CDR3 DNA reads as TGTGCCAGCAGCTCCTCTCGCCTAGTCGCCTACGAGCAGTACTTC. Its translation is CASSSSRLVAYEQYF.

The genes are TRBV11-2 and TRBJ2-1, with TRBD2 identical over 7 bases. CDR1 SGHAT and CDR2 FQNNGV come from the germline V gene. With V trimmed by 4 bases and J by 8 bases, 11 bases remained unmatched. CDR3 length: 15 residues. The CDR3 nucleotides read TGTGCCAGCAGCTCCGAAGCGGGAACATCGTATGAGCAGTTCTTC. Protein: CASSSEAGTSYEQFF.

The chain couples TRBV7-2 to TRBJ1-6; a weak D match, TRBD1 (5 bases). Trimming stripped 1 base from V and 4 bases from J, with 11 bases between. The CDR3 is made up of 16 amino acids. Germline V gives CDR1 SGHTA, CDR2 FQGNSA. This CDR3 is CASSLEGPIYNSPLHF. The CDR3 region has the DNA TGTGCCAGCAGCTTAGAGGGGCCGATTTATAATTCACCCCTCCACTTT. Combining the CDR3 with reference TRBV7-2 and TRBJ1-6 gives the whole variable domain GAGVSQSPSNKVTEKGKDVELRCDPISGHTALYWYRQSLGQGLEFLIYFQGNSAPDKSGLPSDRFSAERTGGSVSTLTIQRTQQEDSAVYLCASSLEGPIYNSPLHFGNGTRLTVT.

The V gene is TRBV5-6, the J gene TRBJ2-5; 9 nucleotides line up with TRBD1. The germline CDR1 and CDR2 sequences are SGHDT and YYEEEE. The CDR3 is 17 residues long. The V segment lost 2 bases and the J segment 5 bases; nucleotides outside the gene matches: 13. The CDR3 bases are TGTGCCAGCAGCTTAGTCCGGGACAGGGACGTTCAGGAGACCCAGTACTTC. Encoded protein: CASSLVRDRDVQETQYF.